A single T cell receptor beta chain is shown here with its context. Measured with immunoSEQ multiplex PCR; TCRdb has only the in-frame clones, and not every one. The sample includes around 690,000 clones, roughly 88% of them seen just once. This entry comes from a study of shared clonotypes between healthy human individuals. The V end lost 5 bases, the J end lost 5 bases, and 13 bases lay between the germline ends. This CDR3 is built from 13 residues. The germline CDR1 and CDR2 sequences are MNHEY and SMNVEV (reference sequence). Sequenced sample: memory CD8+ T cells from PBMCs. Subset here: CD45RO+ cells pooled with CCR7-negative TemRA cells. The rearrangement uses TRBV27 and TRBJ2-7; a weak D match, TRBD1 (6 bases). The receptor comes from a man between 18 and 29 years old in good health. Some clones in this sample may be carry-over from other donors' samples. The CDR3 nucleotides read TGTGCCAGCAGTGGGTACAGGGTCCACGAGCAGTACTTC. This encodes CASSGYRVHEQYF.